What follows are 8 T cell receptor beta chains derived from one specimen sequenced in a study of blood T cell repertoires in COVID-19. Repertoires were generated with immunoSEQ multiplex PCR, while TCRdb's copy carries only in-frame clones and drops some. The data show 300,000 to 400,000 clones, about 86% seen once. The sequencing input was PBMCs or T cells enriched from blood (not recorded which). These receptors all stem from a woman aged 35 to 49 with acute COVID-19.

The chain joins TRBV12-3 or TRBV12-4 to TRBJ2-1, with D possibly TRBD2 on 6 matching bases. The CDR3 extends over 12 amino acids. With 8 bases removed from V and 8 bases from J, the gap between germline ends came to 13 bases. The CDR3 coding sequence is TGTGCCAGCCTCCGTCGGGAGCATGAGCAGTTCTTC. Translation: CASLRREHEQFF.

The V and J genes are TRBV27 and TRBJ2-2; D might be TRBD1 (6 bases). This CDR3 is built from 14 residues. The germline gives CDR1 MNHEY, CDR2 SMNVEV (reference sequence). V dropped 7 bases and J dropped 0 bases, with 9 bases sitting between them. The CDR3 DNA sequence: TGTGCCAGCAAGAGACAGGCGAACACCGGGGAGCTGTTTTTT. Encoded protein: CASKRQANTGELFF.

This chain connects TRBV7-2 to TRBJ1-3; D not certain. Trimming pared 1 base from V and 0 bases from J, leaving 10 bases between. The CDR3 is 16 amino acids. In germline, CDR1 is SGHTA, CDR2 FQGNSA. DNA for the CDR3: TGTGCCAGCAGCTTAGGGTCGCCAGGCTCTGGAAACACCATATATTTT. Its translation is CASSLGSPGSGNTIYF. Full variable domain (outside the CDR3, taken from reference TRBV7-2 and TRBJ1-3): GAGVSQSPSNKVTEKGKDVELRCDPISGHTALYWYRQSLGQGLEFLIYFQGNSAPDKSGLPSDRFSAERTGGSVSTLTIQRTQQEDSAVYLCASSLGSPGSGNTIYFGEGSWLTVV.

This clone is a singleton in its sample. The genes are TRBV11-2 and TRBJ2-1; 7 bases map to TRBD1. This CDR3 is built from 15 residues. Germline V gene data show CDR1 as SGHAT and CDR2 as FQNNGV. With V trimmed by 2 bases and J by 2 bases, 3 bases remained unmatched. The CDR3 reads CASSLSGQAYNEQFF. Here the CDR3 DNA reads TGTGCCAGCAGCTTATCAGGACAGGCCTACAATGAGCAGTTCTTC.

The chain couples TRBV11-2 to TRBJ1-1; no definite D call. This CDR3 contains 18 residues. Trimming pared 2 bases from V and 1 base from J, leaving 20 bases between. Per germline, CDR1 SGHAT and CDR2 FQNNGV. For the CDR3, the DNA is TGTGCCAGCAGCTTATGGTCCTTTCAATACCCGGGGAACACTGAAGCTTTCTTT. It yields the protein CASSLWSFQYPGNTEAFF.

The chain couples TRBV11-2 to TRBJ2-5; D not certain. In germline, CDR1 is SGHAT, CDR2 FQNNGV. CDR3 length: 13 residues. V lost 3 bases to trimming and J lost 4 bases, with 9 bases between them. CDR3 DNA sequence: TGTGCCAGCAGCTTGGCCCCTCGAGAGACCCAGTACTTC. The encoded protein is CASSLAPRETQYF.

The chain has TRBV19 and TRBJ2-3; 7 bases are shared with TRBD1. The CDR3 spans 16 residues. Germline CDR1 LNHDA, CDR2 SQIVND (reference sequence). V trimming: 8 bases; J trimming: 0 bases; junction bases outside the gene matches: 11. CDR3 amino acids: CASREKGQASTDTQYF. CDR3 sequence (DNA): TGTGCCAGTCGCGAAAAAGGACAGGCAAGCACAGATACGCAGTATTTT.

V and J are TRBV7-2 and TRBJ2-3; D unresolved. CDR3 length equals 14 residues. Germline CDR1 reads SGHTA; CDR2 reads FQGNSA. V gave up 3 bases and J gave up 1 base, with 8 bases separating them. In DNA, the CDR3 is TGTGCCAGCAGCTTGGAGTTCGGCACAGATACGCAGTATTTT. This gives the protein CASSLEFGTDTQYF. The full variable domain, with the rest looked up from reference TRBV7-2 and TRBJ2-3, is GAGVSQSPSNKVTEKGKDVELRCDPISGHTALYWYRQSLGQGLEFLIYFQGNSAPDKSGLPSDRFSAERTGGSVSTLTIQRTQQEDSAVYLCASSLEFGTDTQYFGPGTRLTVL.